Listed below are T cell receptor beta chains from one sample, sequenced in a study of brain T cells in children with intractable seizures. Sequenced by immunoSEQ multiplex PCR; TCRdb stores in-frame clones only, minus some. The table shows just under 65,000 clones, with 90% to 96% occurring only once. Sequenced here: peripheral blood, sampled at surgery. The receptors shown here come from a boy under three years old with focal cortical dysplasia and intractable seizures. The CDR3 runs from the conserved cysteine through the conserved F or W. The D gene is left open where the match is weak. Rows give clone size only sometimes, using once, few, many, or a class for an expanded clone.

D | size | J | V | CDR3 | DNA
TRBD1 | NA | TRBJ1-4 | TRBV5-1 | CASSLAGQLMGKLFF | TGCGCCAGCAGCTTGGCGGGACAGCTTATGGGAAAACTGTTTTTT
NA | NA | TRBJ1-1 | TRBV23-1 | CASSQDSTEAFF | TGCGCCAGCAGTCAAGACAGCACTGAAGCTTTCTTT
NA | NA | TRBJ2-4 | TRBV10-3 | CAISDRQGHGIQYF | TGTGCCATCAGTGACCGGCAAGGCCACGGCATTCAGTACTTC
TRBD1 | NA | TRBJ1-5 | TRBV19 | CASSMTGRNQPQHF | TGTGCCAGTAGTATGACAGGGAGGAATCAGCCCCAGCATTTT
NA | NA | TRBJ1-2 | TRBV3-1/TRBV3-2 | CASSLHVTRGYGYTF | TGTGCCAGCAGCCTTCATGTGACTCGGGGCTATGGCTACACCTTC
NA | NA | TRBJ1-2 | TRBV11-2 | CASSLQTLRGYTF | TGTGCCAGCAGCTTACAGACTTTAAGGGGCTACACCTTC
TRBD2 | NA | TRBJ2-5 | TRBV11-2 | CASSLALAEETQYF | TGTGCCAGCAGCTTAGCCCTAGCGGAAGAGACCCAGTACTTC
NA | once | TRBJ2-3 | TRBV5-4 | CASSLIDSPADTQYF | TGTGCCAGCAGCTTGATAGACAGCCCCGCAGATACGCAGTATTTT
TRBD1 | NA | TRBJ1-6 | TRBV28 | CASSLDRGNPYNSPLHF | TGTGCCAGCAGTTTAGACAGGGGTAACCCCTATAATTCACCCCTCCACTTT
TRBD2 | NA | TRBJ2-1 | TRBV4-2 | CASSRFPGLGYNEQFF | TGTGCCAGCAGCCGATTCCCGGGACTAGGTTACAATGAGCAGTTCTTC
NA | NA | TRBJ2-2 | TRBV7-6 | CASSLEPAPPFGTGELFF | TGTGCCAGCAGCTTAGAGCCAGCCCCACCTTTTGGCACCGGGGAGCTGTTTTTT
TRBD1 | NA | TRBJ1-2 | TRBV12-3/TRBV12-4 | CASYRTGTYGYTF | TGTGCCAGCTATCGGACAGGAACATATGGCTACACCTTC
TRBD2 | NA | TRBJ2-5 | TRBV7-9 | CASSRSGGVVETQYF | TGTGCCAGCAGCCGAAGCGGGGGAGTAGTCGAGACCCAGTACTTC
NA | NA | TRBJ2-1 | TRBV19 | CASSISQTNEQFF | TGTGCCAGTAGTATATCCCAGACCAATGAGCAGTTCTTC
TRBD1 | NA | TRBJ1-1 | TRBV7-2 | CASSPVGRAGGAFF | TGTGCCAGCAGCCCCGTAGGTAGGGCAGGGGGAGCTTTCTTT
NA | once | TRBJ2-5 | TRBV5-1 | CASSPTAYQETQYF | TGCGCCAGCAGCCCCACAGCGTACCAAGAGACCCAGTACTTC
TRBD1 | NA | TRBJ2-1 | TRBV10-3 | CAISINPTGSSYNEQFF | TGTGCCATCAGTATCAACCCGACAGGGAGCTCCTACAATGAGCAGTTCTTC
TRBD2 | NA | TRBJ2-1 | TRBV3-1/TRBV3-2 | CASSLTSGSYNEQFF | TGTGCCAGCAGCCTAACTAGCGGGAGTTACAATGAGCAGTTCTTC
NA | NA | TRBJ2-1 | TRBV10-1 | CASSELGKSQGISYNEQFF | TGCGCCAGCAGTGAGTTGGGGAAGTCTCAGGGAATCTCCTACAATGAGCAGTTCTTC
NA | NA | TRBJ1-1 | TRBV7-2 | CASRKDPRETEAFF | TGTGCCAGCAGAAAAGACCCCAGGGAGACTGAAGCTTTCTTT
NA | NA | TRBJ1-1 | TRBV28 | CASSLSYGQRENTEAFF | TGTGCCAGCAGTTTATCCTACGGACAGCGGGAGAACACTGAAGCTTTCTTT
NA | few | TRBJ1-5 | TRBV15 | CATRDLLRDSNQPQHF | TGTGCCACCAGGGACCTCCTCCGGGATAGCAATCAGCCCCAGCATTTT
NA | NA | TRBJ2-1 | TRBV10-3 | CAISEGSSYNEQFF | TGTGCCATCAGTGAGGGTAGCTCCTACAATGAGCAGTTCTTC
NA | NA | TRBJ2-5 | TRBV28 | CASSLRAGLVETQYF | TGTGCCAGCAGTTTAAGGGCAGGGTTAGTGGAGACCCAGTACTTC
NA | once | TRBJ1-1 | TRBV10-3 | CATGGPPENTEAFF | TGTGCCACCGGGGGGCCTCCGGAGAACACTGAAGCTTTCTTT
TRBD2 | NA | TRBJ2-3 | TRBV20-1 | CSASRSLAGGPTDTQYF | TGCAGTGCTAGTAGGTCGCTAGCGGGGGGGCCGACAGATACGCAGTATTTT
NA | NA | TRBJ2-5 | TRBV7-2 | CASSLAGTRSRYF | TGTGCCAGCAGCTTAGCGGGGACAAGGAGTAGGTACTTC
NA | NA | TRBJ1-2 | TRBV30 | CAWSGPVGYGYTF | TGTGCCTGGAGTGGACCTGTTGGCTATGGCTACACCTTC
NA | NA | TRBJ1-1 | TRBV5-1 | CASSGQTNTEAFF | TGCGCCAGCAGCGGACAGACGAACACTGAAGCTTTCTTT
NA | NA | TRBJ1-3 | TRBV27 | CASSTGLQPGNTIYF | TGTGCCAGCAGTACGGGCCTCCAGCCTGGAAACACCATATATTTT
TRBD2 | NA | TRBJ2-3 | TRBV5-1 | CASSPGTSGGDTQYF | TGCGCCAGCAGCCCGGGGACTAGCGGGGGAGATACGCAGTATTTT
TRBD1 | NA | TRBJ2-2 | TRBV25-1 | CASSEPEWTGRTGELFF | TGTGCCAGCAGTGAACCTGAATGGACAGGGCGAACCGGGGAGCTGTTTTTT
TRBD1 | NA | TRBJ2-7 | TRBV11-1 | CASSWYGTGFHEQYF | TGTGCCAGCAGCTGGTACGGGACAGGGTTCCACGAGCAGTACTTC
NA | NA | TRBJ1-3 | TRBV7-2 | CASSLAGKNTIYF | TGTGCCAGCAGCTTAGCCGGGAAGAACACCATATATTTT
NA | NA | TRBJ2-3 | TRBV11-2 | CASSLTTDFTDTQYF | TGTGCCAGCAGCTTAACTACGGACTTCACAGATACGCAGTATTTT
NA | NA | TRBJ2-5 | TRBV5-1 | CASSLGGQETQYF | TGCGCCAGCAGCTTGGGGGGTCAAGAGACCCAGTACTTC
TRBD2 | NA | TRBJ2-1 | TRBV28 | CAGLLAFSYNEQFF | TGTGCCGGCTTACTAGCGTTCTCCTACAATGAGCAGTTCTTC
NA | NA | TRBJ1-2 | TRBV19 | CASSSLTEARGYTF | TGTGCCAGTAGTAGCCTGACCGAGGCTCGGGGCTACACCTTC
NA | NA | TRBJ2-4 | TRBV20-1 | CSARTRQGQYF | TGCAGTGCTAGAACGCGGCAGGGTCAGTACTTC
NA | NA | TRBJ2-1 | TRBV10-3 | CAISEGYNEQFF | TGTGCCATCAGTGAGGGATACAATGAGCAGTTCTTC
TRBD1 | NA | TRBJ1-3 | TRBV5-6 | CASSRGQGQGNTIYF | TGTGCCAGCAGCCGGGGACAGGGGCAGGGAAACACCATATATTTT
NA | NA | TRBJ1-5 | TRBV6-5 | CASSAGQRQPQHF | TGTGCCAGCAGCGCGGGGCAAAGGCAGCCCCAGCATTTT
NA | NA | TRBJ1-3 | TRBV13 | CASSSTDRLSGNTIYF | TGTGCCAGCAGCTCTACGGACAGACTGTCTGGAAACACCATATATTTT
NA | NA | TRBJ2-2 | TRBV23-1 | CASNFLRESIRRTGELFF | TGCGCCAGCAACTTTCTACGGGAATCAATTCGGAGGACCGGGGAGCTGTTTTTT
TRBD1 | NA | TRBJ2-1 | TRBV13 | CASSSPTGGYNEQFF | TGTGCCAGCAGCTCGCCAACAGGGGGCTACAATGAGCAGTTCTTC
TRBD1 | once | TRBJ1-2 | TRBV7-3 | CASSFTGTGNLPKSGYTF | TGTGCCAGCAGCTTTACCGGGACAGGGAATCTCCCGAAGTCTGGCTACACCTTC
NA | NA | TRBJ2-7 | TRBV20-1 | CSASGSYEQYF | TGCAGTGCTAGCGGGAGTTACGAGCAGTACTTC
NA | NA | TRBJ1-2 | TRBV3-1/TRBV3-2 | CASSHGYSYGYTF | TGTGCCAGCAGCCATGGGTATTCCTATGGCTACACCTTC
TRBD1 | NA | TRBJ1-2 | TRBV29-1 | CSVPRDRVSGYTF | TGCAGCGTCCCCCGGGACAGGGTCTCTGGCTACACCTTC
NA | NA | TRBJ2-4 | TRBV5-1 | CASSLGPAKNIQYF | TGCGCCAGCAGCTTAGGGCCAGCCAAAAACATTCAGTACTTC
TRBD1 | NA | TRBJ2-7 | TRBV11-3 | CASSPDGTDSYEQYF | TGTGCCAGCAGCCCGGACGGGACAGATTCCTACGAGCAGTACTTC
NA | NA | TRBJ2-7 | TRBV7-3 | CATWAGQYF | TGTGCCACGTGGGCAGGGCAGTACTTC
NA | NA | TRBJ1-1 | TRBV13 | CASVGRNTEAFF | TGTGCCAGCGTCGGGCGGAACACTGAAGCTTTCTTT
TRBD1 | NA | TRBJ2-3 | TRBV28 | CASSPYQGAGDTQYF | TGTGCCAGCAGCCCTTATCAGGGGGCAGGAGATACGCAGTATTTT
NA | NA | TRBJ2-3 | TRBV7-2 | CASSYHPNADTQYF | TGTGCCAGCAGTTACCACCCAAATGCAGATACGCAGTATTTT
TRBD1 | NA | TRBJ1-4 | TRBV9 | CASSVGAGGRANEKLFF | TGTGCCAGCAGCGTAGGGGCAGGGGGTAGGGCTAATGAAAAACTGTTTTTT
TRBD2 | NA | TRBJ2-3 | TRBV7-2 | CASSDLTSGMDTQYF | TGTGCCAGCAGCGACCTGACTAGCGGGATGGATACGCAGTATTTT
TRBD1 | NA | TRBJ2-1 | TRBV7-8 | CASSPDRGPYNEQFF | TGTGCCAGCAGCCCGGACAGGGGACCCTACAATGAGCAGTTCTTC
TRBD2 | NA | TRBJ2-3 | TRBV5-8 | CASIFGGRSTDTQYF | TGTGCCAGCATTTTTGGCGGGAGATCCACAGATACGCAGTATTTT